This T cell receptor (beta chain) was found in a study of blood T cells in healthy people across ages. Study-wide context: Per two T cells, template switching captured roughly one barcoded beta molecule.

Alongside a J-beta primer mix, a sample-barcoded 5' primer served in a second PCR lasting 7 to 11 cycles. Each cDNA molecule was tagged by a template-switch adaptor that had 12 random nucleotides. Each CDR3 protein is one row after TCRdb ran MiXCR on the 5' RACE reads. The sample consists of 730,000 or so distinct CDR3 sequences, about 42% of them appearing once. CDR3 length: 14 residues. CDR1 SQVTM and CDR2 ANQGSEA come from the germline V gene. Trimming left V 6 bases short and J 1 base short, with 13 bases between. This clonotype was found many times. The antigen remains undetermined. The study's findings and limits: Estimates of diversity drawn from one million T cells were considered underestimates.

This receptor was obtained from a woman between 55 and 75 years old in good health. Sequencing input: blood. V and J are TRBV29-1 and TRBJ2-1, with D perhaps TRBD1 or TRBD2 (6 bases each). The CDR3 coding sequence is TGCAGCGTGTCCCAGGGGAGGTCCTACAATGAGCAGTTCTTC. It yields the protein CSVSQGRSYNEQFF.